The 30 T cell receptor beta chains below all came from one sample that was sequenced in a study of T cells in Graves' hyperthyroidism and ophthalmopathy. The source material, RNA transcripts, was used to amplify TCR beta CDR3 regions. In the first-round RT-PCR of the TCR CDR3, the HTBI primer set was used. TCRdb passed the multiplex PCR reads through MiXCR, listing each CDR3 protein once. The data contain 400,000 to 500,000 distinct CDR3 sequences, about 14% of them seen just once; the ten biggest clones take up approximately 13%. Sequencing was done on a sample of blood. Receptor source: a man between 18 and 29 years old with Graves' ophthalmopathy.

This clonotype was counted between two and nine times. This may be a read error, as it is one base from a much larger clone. CDR3 nucleotide sequence: TGTGCCAGCAATTACCGGGAAGGAGAGACCCAGTACTTC. It encodes CASNYREGETQYF. The genes are TRBV27 and TRBJ2-5; tentative D call: TRBD2 (5 bases). The CDR3 has 13 residues. Germline CDR1 is MNHEY and CDR2 is SMNVEV (reference sequence). V lost 7 bases to trimming and J lost 4 bases, with 13 bases between them.

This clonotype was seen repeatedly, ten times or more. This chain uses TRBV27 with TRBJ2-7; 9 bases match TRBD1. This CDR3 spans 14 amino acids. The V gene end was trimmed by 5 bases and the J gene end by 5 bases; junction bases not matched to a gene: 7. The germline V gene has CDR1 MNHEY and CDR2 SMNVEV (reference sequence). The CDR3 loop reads CASSHRDRDDEQYF. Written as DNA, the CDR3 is TGTGCCAGCAGTCACCGGGACAGGGACGACGAGCAGTACTTC.

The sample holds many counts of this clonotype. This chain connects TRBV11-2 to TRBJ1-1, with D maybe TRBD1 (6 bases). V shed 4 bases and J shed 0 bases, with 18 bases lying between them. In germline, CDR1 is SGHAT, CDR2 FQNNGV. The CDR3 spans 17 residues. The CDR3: CASSSLARGLLNTEAFF. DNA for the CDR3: TGTGCCAGCAGCTCCCTGGCCAGGGGCCTGCTGAACACTGAAGCTTTCTTT.

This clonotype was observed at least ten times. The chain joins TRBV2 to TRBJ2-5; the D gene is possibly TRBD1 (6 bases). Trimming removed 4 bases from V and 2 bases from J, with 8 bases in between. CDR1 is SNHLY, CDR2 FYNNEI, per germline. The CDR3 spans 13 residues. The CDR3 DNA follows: TGTGCCAGCAGTGCCCAGGGGCAAGAGACCCAGTACTTC. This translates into CASSAQGQETQYF.

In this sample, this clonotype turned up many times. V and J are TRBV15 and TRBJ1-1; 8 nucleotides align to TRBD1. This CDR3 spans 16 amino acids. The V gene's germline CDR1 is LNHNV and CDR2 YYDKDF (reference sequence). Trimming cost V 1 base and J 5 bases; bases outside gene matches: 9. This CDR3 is CATSRAMTGDVTEAFF. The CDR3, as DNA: TGTGCCACCAGCAGAGCAATGACAGGGGATGTTACTGAAGCTTTCTTT.

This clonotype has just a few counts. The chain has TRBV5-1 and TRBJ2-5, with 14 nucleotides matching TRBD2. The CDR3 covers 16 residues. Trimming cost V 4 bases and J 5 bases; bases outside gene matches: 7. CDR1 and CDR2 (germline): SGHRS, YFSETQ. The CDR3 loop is CASSPGTSGGKETQYF. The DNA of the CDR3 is TGCGCCAGCAGCCCGGGGACTAGCGGGGGAAAGGAGACCCAGTACTTC.

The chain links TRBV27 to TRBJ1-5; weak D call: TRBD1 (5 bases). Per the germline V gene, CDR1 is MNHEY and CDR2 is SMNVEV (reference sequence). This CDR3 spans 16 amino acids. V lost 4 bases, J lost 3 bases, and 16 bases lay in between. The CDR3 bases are TGTGCCAGCAGTTCACTCCGGGACCGCCTCAATCAGCCCCAGCATTTT. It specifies CASSSLRDRLNQPQHF.

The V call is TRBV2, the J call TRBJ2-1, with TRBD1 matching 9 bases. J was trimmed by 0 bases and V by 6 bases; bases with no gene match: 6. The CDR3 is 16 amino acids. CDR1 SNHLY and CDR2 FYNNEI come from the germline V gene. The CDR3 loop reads CASRAGTGSSYNEQFF. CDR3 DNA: TGTGCCAGCAGAGCCGGGACAGGGAGCTCCTACAATGAGCAGTTCTTC.

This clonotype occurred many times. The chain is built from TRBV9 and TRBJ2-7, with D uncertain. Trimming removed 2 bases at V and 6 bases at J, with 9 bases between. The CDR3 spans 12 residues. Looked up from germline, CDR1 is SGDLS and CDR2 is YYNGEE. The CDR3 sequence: CASSVTGGEQYF. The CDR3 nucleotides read TGTGCCAGCAGCGTCACTGGTGGCGAGCAGTACTTC. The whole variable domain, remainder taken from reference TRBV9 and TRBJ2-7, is DSGVTQTPKHLITATGQRVTLRCSPRSGDLSVYWYQQSLDQGLQFLIQYYNGEERAKGNILERFSAQQFPDLHSELNLSSLELGDSALYFCASSVTGGEQYFGPGTRLTVT.

The CDR3 nucleotides read TGTGCCAGCAGCCCAACCGGGACAGGGGGTAAAAAACTGTTTTTT. It is translated as CASSPTGTGGKKLFF. V and J are TRBV6-1 and TRBJ1-4, with 11 bases aligning to TRBD1. V dropped 6 bases and J dropped 9; count of bases not matched to a gene: 9. Germline values: CDR1 MNHNS, CDR2 SASEGT. The CDR3 is 15 amino acids.

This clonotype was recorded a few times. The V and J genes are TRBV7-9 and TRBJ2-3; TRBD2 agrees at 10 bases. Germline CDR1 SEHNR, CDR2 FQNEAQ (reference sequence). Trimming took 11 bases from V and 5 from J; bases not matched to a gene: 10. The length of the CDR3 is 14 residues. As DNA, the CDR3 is TGTGCCCCGGGCACTAGCGGGGTCGTAGATACGCAGTATTTT. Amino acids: CAPGTSGVVDTQYF.

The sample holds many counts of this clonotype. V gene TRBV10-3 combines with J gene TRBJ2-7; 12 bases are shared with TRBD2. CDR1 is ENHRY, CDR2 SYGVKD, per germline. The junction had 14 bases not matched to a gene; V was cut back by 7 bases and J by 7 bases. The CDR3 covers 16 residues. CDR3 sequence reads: CAINHSPGLAGGEQYF. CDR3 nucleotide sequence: TGTGCCATCAACCATTCCCCGGGACTAGCGGGTGGGGAGCAGTACTTC.

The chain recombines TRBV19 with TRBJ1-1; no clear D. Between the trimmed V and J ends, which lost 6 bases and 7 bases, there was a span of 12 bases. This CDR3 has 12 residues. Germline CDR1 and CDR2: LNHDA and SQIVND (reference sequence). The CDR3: CASRTVYREAFF. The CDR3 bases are TGTGCCAGTAGGACCGTCTACCGTGAAGCTTTCTTT.

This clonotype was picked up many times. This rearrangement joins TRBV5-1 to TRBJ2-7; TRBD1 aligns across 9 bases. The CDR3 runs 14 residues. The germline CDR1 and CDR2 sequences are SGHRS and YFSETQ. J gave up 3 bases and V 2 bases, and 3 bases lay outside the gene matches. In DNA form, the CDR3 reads TGCGCCAGCAGCTTTTGGACAGGGGACTACGAGCAGTACTTC. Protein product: CASSFWTGDYEQYF.

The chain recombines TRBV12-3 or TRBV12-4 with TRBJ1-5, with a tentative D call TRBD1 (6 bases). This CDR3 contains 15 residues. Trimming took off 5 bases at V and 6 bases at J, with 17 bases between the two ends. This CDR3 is CASSRGGLGGQPQHF. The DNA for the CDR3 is TGTGCCAGCAGTCGAGGGGGGCTAGGGGGTCAGCCCCAGCATTTT.

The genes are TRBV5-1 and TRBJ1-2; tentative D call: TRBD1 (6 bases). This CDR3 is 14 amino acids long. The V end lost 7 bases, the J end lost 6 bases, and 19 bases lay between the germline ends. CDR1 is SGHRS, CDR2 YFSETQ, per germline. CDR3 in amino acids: CASGRTQGFHGYTF. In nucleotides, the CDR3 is TGCGCCAGCGGAAGAACTCAGGGGTTCCATGGCTACACCTTC.

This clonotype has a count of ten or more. CDR3 in amino acids: CASSARSTDTQYF. The CDR3 DNA sequence: TGTGCCAGCAGCGCCCGTAGCACAGATACGCAGTATTTT. This chain uses TRBV11-2 with TRBJ2-3; D is unclear. Germline loops: CDR1 SGHAT, CDR2 FQNNGV. Trimming pared 5 bases from V and 0 bases from J, leaving 6 bases between. The CDR3 totals 13 residues. The variable domain in full, completed from reference TRBV11-2 and TRBJ2-3, reads EAGVAQSPRYKIIEKRQSVAFWCNPISGHATLYWYQQILGQGPKLLIQFQNNGVVDDSQLPKDRFSAERLKGVDSTLKIQPAKLEDSAVYLCASSARSTDTQYFGPGTRLTVL.

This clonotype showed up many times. This CDR3 is CSVGEGHTDTQYF. The CDR3 DNA follows: TGCAGCGTTGGCGAGGGCCATACAGATACGCAGTATTTT. The genes are TRBV29-1 and TRBJ2-3; a possible D gene is TRBD2 (5 bases). Trimming pared 4 bases from V and 3 bases from J, leaving 11 bases between. Germline V gene lookup returns CDR1 SQVTM and CDR2 ANQGSEA. The CDR3 has 13 residues.

The CDR3 DNA sequence: TGTGCCAGTAGTAGGGACAGGGGGATCGCCGGGGAGCTGTTTTTT. Residues: CASSRDRGIAGELFF. V usage is TRBV19 and J usage is TRBJ2-2, with 11 bases lining up with TRBD1. The germline V gene encodes CDR1 LNHDA and CDR2 SQIVND (reference sequence). J gave up 6 bases and V 4 bases, and 4 bases lay outside the gene matches. CDR3 length: 15 amino acids.

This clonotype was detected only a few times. The CDR3 DNA is TGCGCCAGCAGCCACCCTACCGCGGTAGGAGGGGCCAACGTCCTGACTTTC. It encodes CASSHPTAVGGANVLTF. The V call is TRBV4-1, the J call TRBJ2-6, with unresolved D. Germline V gives CDR1 MGHRA, CDR2 YSYEKL. CDR3 size: 17 residues. Trimming left V 3 bases short and J 4 bases short, with 16 bases between.

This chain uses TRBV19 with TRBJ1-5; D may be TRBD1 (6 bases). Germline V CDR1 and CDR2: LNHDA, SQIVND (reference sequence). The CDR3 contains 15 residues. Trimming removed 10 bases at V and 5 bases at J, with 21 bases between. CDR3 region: CATAIKGDNYQPQHF. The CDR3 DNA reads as TGTGCCACCGCCATAAAGGGGGACAACTATCAGCCCCAGCATTTT.

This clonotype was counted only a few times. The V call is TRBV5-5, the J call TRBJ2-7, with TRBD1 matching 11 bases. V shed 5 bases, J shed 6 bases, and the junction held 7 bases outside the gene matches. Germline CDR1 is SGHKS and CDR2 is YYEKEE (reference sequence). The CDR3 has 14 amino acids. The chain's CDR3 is CASSWTGGSSEQYF. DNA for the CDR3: TGTGCCAGCAGTTGGACAGGGGGCTCGTCCGAGCAGTACTTC.

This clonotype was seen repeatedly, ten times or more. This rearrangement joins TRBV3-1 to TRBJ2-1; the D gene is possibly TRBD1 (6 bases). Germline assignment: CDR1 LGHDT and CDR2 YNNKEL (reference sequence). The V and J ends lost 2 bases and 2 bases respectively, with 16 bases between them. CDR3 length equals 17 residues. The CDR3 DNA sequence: TGTGCCAGCAGCCAAATCATAGGGGGAGCTCCCTACAATGAGCAGTTCTTC. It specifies CASSQIIGGAPYNEQFF.

The CDR3 sequence: CASSLEWTGTFLYNEQFF. Written as DNA, the CDR3 is TGTGCCAGCAGTTTAGAGTGGACAGGGACGTTTCTTTACAATGAGCAGTTCTTC. The chain couples TRBV27 to TRBJ2-1; 8 nucleotides align to TRBD1. The CDR3 is made up of 18 amino acids. The J segment lost 4 bases and the V segment lost 2 bases, leaving 13 bases of the junction unmatched. The germline CDR1 and CDR2 sequences are MNHEY and SMNVEV (reference sequence).

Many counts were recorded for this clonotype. The CDR3 loop is CASSGETVLGYGYTF. The CDR3 DNA is TGTGCCAGCAGTGGGGAGACAGTTTTAGGCTATGGCTACACCTTC. This chain joins TRBV2 and TRBJ1-2, with a weak D call TRBD1 (5 bases). The CDR3 is 15 residues long. The germline gives CDR1 SNHLY, CDR2 FYNNEI. The V and J ends lost 4 bases and 4 bases respectively, with 16 bases between them.

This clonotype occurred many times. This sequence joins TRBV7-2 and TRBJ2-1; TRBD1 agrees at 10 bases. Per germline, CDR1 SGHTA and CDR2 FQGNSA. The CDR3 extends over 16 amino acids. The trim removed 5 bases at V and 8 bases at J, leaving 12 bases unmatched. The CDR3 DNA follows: TGTGCCAGCAGCACCTCCGGGACAGGGGCAGTCGATGAGCAGTTCTTC. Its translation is CASSTSGTGAVDEQFF.

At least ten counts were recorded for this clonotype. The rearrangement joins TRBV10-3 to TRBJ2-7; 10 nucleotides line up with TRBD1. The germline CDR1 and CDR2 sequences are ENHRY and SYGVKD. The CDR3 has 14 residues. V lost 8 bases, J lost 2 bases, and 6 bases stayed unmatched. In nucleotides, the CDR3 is TGTGCCATCGCCCCCGGGACAGGGGCCTACGAGCAGTACTTC. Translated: CAIAPGTGAYEQYF.

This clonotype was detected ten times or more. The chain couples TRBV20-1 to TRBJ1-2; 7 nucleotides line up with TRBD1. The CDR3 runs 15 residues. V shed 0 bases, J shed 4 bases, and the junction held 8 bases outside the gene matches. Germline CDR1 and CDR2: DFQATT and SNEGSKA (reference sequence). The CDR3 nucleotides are TGCAGTGCTAGAGATCTGGGAAAGGGGGCCTATGGCTACACCTTC. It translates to CSARDLGKGAYGYTF.

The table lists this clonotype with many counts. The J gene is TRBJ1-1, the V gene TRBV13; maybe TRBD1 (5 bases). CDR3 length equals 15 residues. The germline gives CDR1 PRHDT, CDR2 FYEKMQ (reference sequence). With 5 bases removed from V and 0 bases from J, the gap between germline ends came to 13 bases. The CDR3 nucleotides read TGTGCCAGCAGCCTCCCGGGGGAGATGAACACTGAAGCTTTCTTT. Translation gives CASSLPGEMNTEAFF.

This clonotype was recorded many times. CDR3 sequence: CASRRTVDTEAFF. CDR3 bases: TGTGCCAGCAGAAGGACAGTAGACACTGAAGCTTTCTTT. This rearrangement joins TRBV6-4 to TRBJ1-1; a weak D match, TRBD1 (6 bases). This CDR3 has 13 amino acids. V lost 6 bases and J lost 3, with 11 bases in between. In germline, CDR1 is MRHNA, CDR2 SNTAGT.